This entry lists 4 T cell receptor beta chains sequenced from one sample in a study of metastatic and nonmetastatic thyroid tumors. With MiXCR, TCRdb reprocessed the PCR reads. Of more than 40,000 clones in the sample, around 24% were seen once. Every patient was untreated before thyroid surgery. The sequencing sample was made of tumor tissue. The receptors were gathered from a female donor with papillary thyroid cancer or a benign thyroid nodule (not recorded which). Some clones in this sample may be carry-over from other donors' samples.

This clone has only a few counts. V and J are TRBV28 and TRBJ1-4; TRBD1 matches at 7 bases. Germline V gene sequence: CDR1 MDHEN, CDR2 SYDVKM. V was clipped by 3 bases and J by 5 bases; unmatched bases: 6. This CDR3 region has 15 residues. The CDR3 loop is CASSLPGQQNEKLFF. CDR3 nucleotides: TGTGCCAGCAGTTTGCCGGGACAGCAGAATGAAAAACTGTTTTTT. The variable domain in full, with the rest retrieved from reference TRBV28 and TRBJ1-4, is DVKVTQSSRYLVKRTGEKVFLECVQDMDHENMFWYRQDPGLGLRLIYFSYDVKMKEKGDIPEGYSVSREKKERFSLILESASTNQTSMYLCASSLPGQQNEKLFFGSGTQLSVL.

This clone showed up just a few times. The chain carries TRBV27 and TRBJ1-2, with unresolved D. Germline V lookup: CDR1 MNHEY, CDR2 SMNVEV (reference sequence). CDR3 length: 13 residues. V lost 3 bases and J lost 4, with 9 bases in between. DNA of the CDR3: TGTGCCAGCAGTTTGAGGTCTGGCTATGGCTACACCTTC. Its translation: CASSLRSGYGYTF.

V usage is TRBV20-1 and J usage is TRBJ1-3; D unclear. This CDR3 contains 14 residues. Germline lookup yields CDR1 DFQATT and CDR2 SNEGSKA (reference sequence). V was clipped by 0 bases and J by 10 bases, with 16 bases between them. This CDR3 reads CSARDPRDLGTIYF. The DNA for the CDR3 is TGCAGTGCTAGAGATCCTCGAGATCTGGGGACCATATATTTT.

The gene calls are TRBV27 and TRBJ1-3, with unresolved D. V was trimmed by 3 bases and J by 2 bases, leaving 8 bases between them. This CDR3 has 14 residues. The germline V gene has CDR1 MNHEY and CDR2 SMNVEV (reference sequence). The CDR3 sequence is CASSLMGTGNTIYF. The CDR3 nucleotides are TGTGCCAGCAGTTTGATGGGAACTGGAAACACCATATATTTT.